The sequence of this T cell receptor (beta chain) was determined in a study of regulatory T cells in long-lasting Graves disease. Findings of the study overall: Persistent disease exhibited a predilection for TRBV28, TRBJ1-2 and TRBJ2-5. Peripheral blood was the sole material, not thyroid tissue.

Ten or more counts support this clonotype. Its antigen is undetermined. The CDR3 consists of 15 residues. CDR1 is SGHRS and CDR2 is YFSETQ in the germline V gene. Trimming removed 0 bases at V and 1 base at J, with 8 bases between. Through Arm-PCR of CDR3 regions and iRepertoire HTBI primers, TCR beta libraries were built. TCRdb independently ran MiXCR on the multiplex PCR reads; one entry per CDR3 protein. The sample has around 460,000 distinct CDR3 sequences; 14% are singletons. Time point in this sample: newly diagnosed GD, antithyroid drugs for less than 3 months. The TCR library was made from RNA that had been extracted from PBMCs in TRIzol. The same specimen was also included in a second study, on T cells in Graves' hyperthyroidism and ophthalmopathy. That study adds: A lack of ophthalmopathy progression within 18 months defined stable Graves' hyperthyroidism.

The sequence came from a woman in her 50s with Graves disease. Sequencing was performed on peripheral blood mononuclear cells (PBMCs), taken at new diagnosis, from a patient treated with antithyroid drugs. The genes are TRBV5-1 and TRBJ1-5; no firm D call. The CDR3 protein is CASSLGGESNQPQHF. Written as DNA, the CDR3 is TGCGCCAGCAGCTTGGGTGGGGAAAGCAATCAGCCCCAGCATTTT.